The sequence of this TCR beta chain was determined in a study of cytomegalovirus exposure and HLA in healthy donors. Germline CDR1 and CDR2: ENHRY and SYGVKD. Trimming left V 3 bases short and J 0 bases short, with 11 bases between. The CDR3 is 16 amino acids. The PCR employed 60 Vbeta primers together with 13 Jbeta primers. TCRdb's table, derived via immunoSEQ multiplex PCR, lists solely in-frame clones and lacks some. The table lists a few hundred thousand clones, 77% of them singletons. Sequenced: PBMCs. The V and J genes are TRBV10-3 and TRBJ2-2; possible D gene TRBD2, 5 bases. This sequence originates from an older woman in good health and CMV-seropositive. The CDR3: CAISDRRRANTGELFF. CDR3 bases: TGTGCCATCAGTGATAGGAGGCGGGCGAACACCGGGGAGCTGTTTTTT.